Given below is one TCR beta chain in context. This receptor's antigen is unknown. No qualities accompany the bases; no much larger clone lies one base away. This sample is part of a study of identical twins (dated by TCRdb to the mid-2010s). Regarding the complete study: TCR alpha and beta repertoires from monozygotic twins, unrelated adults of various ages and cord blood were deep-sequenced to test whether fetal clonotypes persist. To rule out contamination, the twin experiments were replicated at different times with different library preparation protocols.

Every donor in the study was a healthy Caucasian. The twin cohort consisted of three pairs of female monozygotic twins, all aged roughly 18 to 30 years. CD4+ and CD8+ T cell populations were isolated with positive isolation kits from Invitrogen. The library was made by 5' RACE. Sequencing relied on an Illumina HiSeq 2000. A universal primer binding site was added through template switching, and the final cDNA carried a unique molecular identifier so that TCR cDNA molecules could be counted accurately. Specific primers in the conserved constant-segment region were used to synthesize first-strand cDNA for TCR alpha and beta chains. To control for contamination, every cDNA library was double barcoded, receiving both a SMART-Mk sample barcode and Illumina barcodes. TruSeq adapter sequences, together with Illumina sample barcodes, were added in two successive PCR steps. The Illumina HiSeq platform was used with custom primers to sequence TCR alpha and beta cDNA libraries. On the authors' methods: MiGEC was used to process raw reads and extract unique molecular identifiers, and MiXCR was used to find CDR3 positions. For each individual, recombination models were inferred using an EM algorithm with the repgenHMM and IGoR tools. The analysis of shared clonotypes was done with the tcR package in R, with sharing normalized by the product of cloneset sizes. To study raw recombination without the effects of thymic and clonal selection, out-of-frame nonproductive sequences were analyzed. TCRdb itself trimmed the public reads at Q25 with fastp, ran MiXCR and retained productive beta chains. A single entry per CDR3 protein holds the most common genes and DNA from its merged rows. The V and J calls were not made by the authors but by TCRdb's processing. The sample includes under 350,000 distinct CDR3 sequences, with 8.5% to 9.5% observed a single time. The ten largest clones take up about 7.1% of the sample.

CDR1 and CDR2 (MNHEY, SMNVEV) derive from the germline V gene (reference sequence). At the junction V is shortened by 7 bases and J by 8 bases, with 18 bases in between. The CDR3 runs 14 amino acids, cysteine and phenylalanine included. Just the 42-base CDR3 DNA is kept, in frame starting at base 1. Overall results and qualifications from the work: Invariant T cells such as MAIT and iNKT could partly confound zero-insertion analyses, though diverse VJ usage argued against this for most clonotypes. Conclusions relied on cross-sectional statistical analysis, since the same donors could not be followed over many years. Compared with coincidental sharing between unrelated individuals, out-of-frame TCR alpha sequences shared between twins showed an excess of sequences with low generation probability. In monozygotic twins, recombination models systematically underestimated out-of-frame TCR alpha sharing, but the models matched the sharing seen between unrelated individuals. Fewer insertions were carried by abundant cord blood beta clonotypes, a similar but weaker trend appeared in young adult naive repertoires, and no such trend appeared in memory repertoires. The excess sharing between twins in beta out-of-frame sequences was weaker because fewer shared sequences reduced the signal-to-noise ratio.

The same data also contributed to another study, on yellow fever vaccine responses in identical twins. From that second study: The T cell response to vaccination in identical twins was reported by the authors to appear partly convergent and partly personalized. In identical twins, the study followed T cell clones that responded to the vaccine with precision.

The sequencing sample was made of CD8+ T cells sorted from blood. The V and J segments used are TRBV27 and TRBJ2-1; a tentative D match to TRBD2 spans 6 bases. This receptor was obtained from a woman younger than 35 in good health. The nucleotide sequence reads TGTGCCAGCATTATGTTCGGGGGAGGCGATGAGCAGTTCTTC. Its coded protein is CASIMFGGGDEQFF.